The text below deals with one TCR beta chain. The CDR3 covers 15 residues. Trimming pared 10 bases from V and 6 bases from J, leaving 22 bases between. Germline CDR1 and CDR2: MNHEY and SVGAGI. This sample stems from a study of blood T cell repertoires in COVID-19. Study details: The study drew acute and convalescent COVID-19 samples from the United States, Italy and Spain.

The protocol was immunoSEQ multiplex PCR, while the TCRdb copy is restricted to in-frame clones and leaves out a portion. The sample records a few hundred thousand clones, approximately 86% being singletons. All enrollees were about 18 to 89 years old and from roughly 22 US areas. Cohort placement rested on clinical history that participants reported themselves. The receptor's source is a woman in her thirties or forties with acute COVID-19. The chain recombines TRBV6-5 with TRBJ2-1, with a possible D match to TRBD1 (5 bases). The sequenced material came from PBMCs or T cells enriched from blood (not recorded which). The CDR3 here is CAIAVDTGPTNEQFF. The CDR3 coding sequence is TGTGCCATCGCCGTGGACACCGGGCCTACCAATGAGCAGTTCTTC.